Listed here are 9 T cell receptor beta chains from one sample, sequenced in a study of shared clonotypes between healthy human individuals. Clones were sequenced by immunoSEQ multiplex PCR, and TCRdb holds only the in-frame ones, with some missing. Of over 1.5 million clones in the sample, around 98% were seen once. Sequenced material: naive CD4+ T cells sorted from blood. As to subset: CD45RA+ positively selected. These receptors were collected from a man between 25 and 39 years old in good health.

The J gene is TRBJ2-3, the V gene TRBV27; D is ambiguous. The CDR3 is 15 residues long. V lost 4 bases to trimming and J lost 1 base, with 12 bases between them. From germline, CDR1 is MNHEY and CDR2 SMNVEV (reference sequence). The CDR3 loop is CASSSTRLRTDTQYF. The CDR3 nucleotides read TGTGCCAGCAGTTCAACCCGTCTGCGCACAGATACGCAGTATTTT.

J is TRBJ2-2 and V is TRBV5-4, with a tentative D call TRBD2 (5 bases). The length of the CDR3 is 14 residues. V lost 1 base to trimming and J lost 3 bases, with 7 bases between them. Germline CDR1 is SGHNT and CDR2 is YYREEE (reference sequence). The CDR3 reads CASSLRGYTGELFF. CDR3 sequence (DNA): TGTGCCAGCAGCTTGCGAGGGTACACCGGGGAGCTGTTTTTT.

This clone was counted a single time. The chain links TRBV5-4 to TRBJ2-7, with 10 nucleotides matching TRBD2. Germline loops: CDR1 SGHNT, CDR2 YYREEE (reference sequence). The CDR3 is 15 amino acids. After removal of 0 bases from V and 3 bases from J, the junction contained 3 bases not matched to a gene. This chain's CDR3 is CASSLGSGRIYEQYF. The DNA of the CDR3 is TGTGCCAGCAGCTTGGGTAGCGGGAGGATCTACGAGCAGTACTTC.

The chain joins TRBV25-1 to TRBJ2-7, with 12 bases fitting TRBD2. The CDR3 contains 18 residues. V trimming: 0 bases; J trimming: 3 bases; junction bases outside the gene matches: 9. CDR1 MGHDK and CDR2 SYGVNS come from the germline V gene. CDR3 in amino acids: CASSEYGLAGPRGYEQYF. The CDR3 DNA reads as TGTGCCAGCAGTGAATATGGACTAGCGGGACCCCGCGGCTACGAGCAGTACTTC.

This clone has just one count. This rearrangement joins TRBV5-1 to TRBJ2-1, with 9 positions matching TRBD1. J lost 0 bases, V lost 4 bases, and 5 bases had no gene match. Germline CDR1 and CDR2: SGHRS and YFSETQ. This CDR3 region has 16 residues. The CDR3: CASSQRGQGSYNEQFF. The CDR3 DNA follows: TGCGCCAGCAGCCAACGGGGACAGGGCTCCTACAATGAGCAGTTCTTC. The full variable domain, in which reference TRBV5-1 and TRBJ2-1 provide the parts outside the CDR3, is KAGVTQTPRYLIKTRGQQVTLSCSPISGHRSVSWYQQTPGQGLQFLFEYFSETQRNKGNFPGRFSGRQFSNSRSEMNVSTLELGDSALYLCASSQRGQGSYNEQFFGPGTRLTVL.

The chain links TRBV27 to TRBJ2-3; 9 bases agree with TRBD2. Germline V gene sequence: CDR1 MNHEY, CDR2 SMNVEV (reference sequence). V was clipped by 6 bases and J by 2 bases; unmatched bases: 6. This CDR3 comprises 15 residues. The CDR3 reads CASRKRTSATDTQYF. For the CDR3, the DNA is TGTGCCAGCAGAAAAAGGACTAGCGCCACAGATACGCAGTATTTT.

This chain links TRBV11-2 with TRBJ1-4, with D possibly being TRBD1 (6 bases). This CDR3 contains 14 residues. The germline V gene has CDR1 SGHAT and CDR2 FQNNGV. V was pared by 4 bases and J by 6 bases, with 12 bases between. CDR3 loop: CASSSRGFHEKLFF. CDR3 coding DNA: TGTGCCAGCAGCTCAAGGGGGTTTCATGAAAAACTGTTTTTT.

The rearrangement joins TRBV9 to TRBJ2-1, with 14 bases lining up with TRBD2. Trimming cost V 0 bases and J 9 bases; bases outside gene matches: 11. This CDR3 has 18 residues. Germline CDR1 reads SGDLS; CDR2 reads YYNGEE. The CDR3 sequence is CASSVARGTSGSQPEQFF. The CDR3 DNA reads as TGTGCCAGCAGCGTAGCTCGCGGGACTAGCGGGAGTCAGCCTGAGCAGTTCTTC.

The rearrangement joins TRBV29-1 to TRBJ2-3; D gene unclear. This CDR3 region has 12 residues. Per the germline V gene, CDR1 is SQVTM and CDR2 is ANQGSEA. V was pared by 7 bases and J by 2 bases, with 10 bases between. This chain's CDR3 is CSARLFTDTQYF. For the CDR3, the DNA is TGCAGCGCGCGACTGTTCACAGATACGCAGTATTTT.